The 16 T cell receptor beta chains listed next were all sequenced from one sample in a study of blood T cell repertoires in COVID-19. This table comes from immunoSEQ multiplex PCR, and its TCRdb copy is limited to in-frame clones, with some not included. The sample shows 60,000 or so clones, 76% of them seen only once. Material: peripheral blood. These receptors all stem from a woman aged 50 to 65 with active or convalescent COVID-19.

V gene TRBV4-2 combines with J gene TRBJ1-1; 9 positions match TRBD1. Germline V gene data show CDR1 as LGHNA and CDR2 as YNFKEQ. With 1 base clipped from V and 4 bases from J, the junction kept 10 bases outside the gene matches. This CDR3 region has 17 residues. In DNA form, the CDR3 reads TGTGCCAGCAGCCAAGGGACTTCGTACAGGGGGCTCACTGAAGCTTTCTTT. It yields the protein CASSQGTSYRGLTEAFF.

The chain employs TRBV1 and TRBJ2-7; no DNA check was done on the table's D call, TRBD1. TRBV1 is tagged as a pseudogene. This CDR3 contains 13 residues. In DNA form, the CDR3 reads TGCACCAGCAGCCAAGTCACAGGGTACGAGCAGTACTTC. This sequence encodes CTSSQVTGYEQYF.

This chain links TRBV4-3 with TRBJ1-3, with a possible D match to TRBD1 (5 bases). CDR1 LGHNA and CDR2 YSLEER come from the germline V gene. The CDR3 runs to 14 residues. Trimming pared 1 base from V and 4 bases from J, leaving 8 bases between. The CDR3 loop reads CASSQGAGGNTIYF. DNA of the CDR3: TGCGCCAGCAGCCAAGGGGCAGGGGGAAACACCATATATTTT.

This chain connects TRBV4-1 to TRBJ2-1; a weak D match, TRBD2 (5 bases). This CDR3 comprises 18 residues. Trimming took off 3 bases at V and 0 bases at J, with 18 bases between the two ends. The V gene's germline CDR1 is MGHRA and CDR2 YSYEKL. The CDR3 loop reads CASSHQPEADPSYNEQFF. For the CDR3, the DNA is TGCGCCAGCAGCCACCAGCCTGAAGCGGACCCCTCCTACAATGAGCAGTTCTTC.

The CDR3 DNA is TGCAGTGCCACGGGTAATGAGCAGTTCTTC. It yields the protein CSATGNEQFF. V and J are TRBV20-1 and TRBJ2-1; no reliable D call. The CDR3 sequence is 10 residues long. Per germline, CDR1 DFQATT and CDR2 SNEGSKA (reference sequence). Trimming left V 6 bases short and J 7 bases short, with 7 bases between.

This clone was counted only a few times. The chain recombines TRBV24-1 with TRBJ2-2; D is possibly TRBD2 (5 bases). The CDR3 spans 16 residues. Per the germline V gene, CDR1 is KGHDR and CDR2 is SFDVKD. Trimming cost V 4 bases and J 4 bases, with 15 bases left between them. This CDR3 reads CATSEAGRAGTGELFF. The DNA for the CDR3 is TGTGCCACCAGTGAGGCGGGCCGAGCTGGCACCGGGGAGCTGTTTTTT.

The gene calls are TRBV5-1 and TRBJ1-4; TRBD1 might be the D (6 bases). V lost 3 bases and J 0 bases, leaving 9 bases between the germline ends. The length of the CDR3 is 15 residues. Germline V gene data show CDR1 as SGHRS and CDR2 as YFSETQ. CDR3 sequence reads: CASSSTGATNEKLFF. CDR3 DNA: TGCGCCAGCAGCTCGACAGGCGCAACTAATGAAAAACTGTTTTTT.

This chain connects TRBV23-1 to TRBJ1-4, with 7 nucleotides matching TRBD1. TRBV23-1 is an ORF for which the function is uncertain. V was clipped by 0 bases and J by 4 bases; unmatched bases: 14. This CDR3 is 19 amino acids long. CDR3 region: CASSQSETATGQRNEKLFF. CDR3 nucleotide sequence: TGCGCCAGCAGTCAATCCGAAACAGCCACGGGACAGCGTAATGAAAAACTGTTTTTT.

V and J are TRBV9 and TRBJ1-2; unclear D gene. Trimming took off 0 bases at V and 6 bases at J, with 6 bases between the two ends. The CDR3 totals 12 residues. CDR1 and CDR2 (germline): SGDLS, YYNGEE. CDR3 DNA: TGTGCCAGCAGCGTAGCAGGCAATGGCTACACCTTC. As protein: CASSVAGNGYTF.

The J gene is TRBJ2-1, the V gene TRBV30; 9 bases fit TRBD2. Germline V lookup: CDR1 GTSNPN, CDR2 SVGIG (reference sequence). This CDR3 has 14 amino acids. DNA for the CDR3: TGTTCATGGCGGGAGGGCCCTCCCTACAATGAGCAGTTCTTC. This gives the protein CSWREGPPYNEQFF.

This clone was observed a few times. This rearrangement joins TRBV6-6 to TRBJ1-1; 9 bases line up with TRBD1. Germline V gives CDR1 MNHNY, CDR2 SVGAGI (reference sequence). The CDR3 covers 15 residues. Unmatched junction bases numbered 5, after V lost 5 bases and J lost 1 base. The chain's CDR3 is CASSPPGQGNTEAFF. The CDR3 DNA is TGTGCCAGCAGTCCGCCGGGACAGGGGAACACTGAAGCTTTCTTT.

J is TRBJ2-7 and V is TRBV5-1; 7 nucleotides align to TRBD2. Looked up from germline, CDR1 is SGHRS and CDR2 is YFSETQ. V lost 3 bases, J lost 1 base, and 10 bases stayed unmatched. CDR3 length: 16 residues. CDR3: CASSSAGGGSSYEQYF. The DNA for the CDR3 is TGCGCCAGCAGCTCGGCCGGGGGAGGGTCATCCTACGAGCAGTACTTC.

The chain joins TRBV10-3 to TRBJ2-7; 11 nucleotides align to TRBD1. The CDR3 has 14 amino acids. Trimming removed 4 bases from V and 5 bases from J; junction bases left unmatched: 4. Germline values: CDR1 ENHRY, CDR2 SYGVKD. The CDR3 here is CAISGTGGIDEQYF. CDR3 bases: TGTGCCATCAGTGGGACAGGGGGCATCGACGAGCAGTACTTC.

The chain recombines TRBV18 with TRBJ2-3, with D unresolved. V was pared by 0 bases and J by 0 bases, with 7 bases between. The CDR3 runs 15 residues. In germline, CDR1 is KGHSH, CDR2 LQKENI. CDR3 coding DNA: TGTGCCAGCTCACCACCGTCAGTTAGCACAGATACGCAGTATTTT. Protein product: CASSPPSVSTDTQYF.

The CDR3 DNA follows: TGTGCCAGCAGCCCCGGGGGTTACGAGCAGTACTTC. This gives the protein CASSPGGYEQYF. The gene calls are TRBV9 and TRBJ2-7, with a possible D match to TRBD2 (6 bases). Germline CDR1 is SGDLS and CDR2 is YYNGEE. The CDR3 runs 12 residues. V lost 4 bases and J 4 bases, leaving 9 bases between the germline ends.

This clone was seen more than once but under ten times. This sample includes further DNA sequences coding for the same CDR3. J is TRBJ2-7 and V is TRBV20-1, with a possible D match to TRBD1 (6 bases). The CDR3 is 13 residues long. Germline CDR1 and CDR2: DFQATT and SNEGSKA (reference sequence). Trimming cost V 3 bases and J 3 bases, with 12 bases left between them. In nucleotides, the CDR3 is TGCAGTGCTAGTGGCAGGGGCCGCTACGAGCAGTACTTC. Translated, it gives CSASGRGRYEQYF.